One and the same sample provided the 30 T cell receptor beta chains below, sequenced in a study of T cells in Graves' hyperthyroidism and ophthalmopathy. Amplification of TCR beta CDR3 regions used RNA as the template. In the first-round RT-PCR of the TCR CDR3, the HTBI primer set was used. Each CDR3 protein gets one entry after TCRdb re-called the multiplex PCR reads with MiXCR. The profile shows hundreds of thousands of distinct CDR3 sequences, around 24% of them singletons. Material for sequencing was blood. Receptors were obtained from a woman aged 25 to 39 with Graves' ophthalmopathy.

This clonotype was counted many times. The genes are TRBV29-1 and TRBJ1-2; 8 bases agree with TRBD1. The CDR3 is made up of 13 amino acids. Germline assignment: CDR1 SQVTM and CDR2 ANQGSEA. The V gene end was trimmed by 7 bases and the J gene end by 6 bases; junction bases not matched to a gene: 10. The CDR3 DNA is TGCAGCGCTGTGGACAGGGACGTGGATGGCTACACCTTC. Amino acids: CSAVDRDVDGYTF.

Concerning this clonotype: A much larger clonotype is one base distant, so this may be a read error. The CDR3 ends on some other residue instead of the conserved phenylalanine or tryptophan, so this is likely a read error. The chain has TRBV7-2 and TRBJ1-2, with TRBD1 as a possible D gene (5 bases). The CDR3 is 13 amino acids. Trimming took off 1 base at V and 7 bases at J, with 10 bases between the two ends. Germline V gene lookup returns CDR1 SGHTA and CDR2 FQGNSA. Here the CDR3 reads CASSLVQEGGYTV. CDR3 sequence (DNA): TGTGCCAGCAGCTTAGTACAGGAGGGTGGCTACACCGTC.

Worth noting for this clonotype: The CDR3 end shows no conserved phenylalanine or tryptophan, and so a read error is likely. The DNA is left out, because the CDR3 cannot be placed on it with certainty; the CDR3 is given as TCRdb lists it. V and J are TRBV28 and TRBJ1-1. A total of 13 residues make up the CDR3, ends included. CDR1 MDHEN and CDR2 SYDVKM come from the germline V gene. CDR3: CASSLTANTEACL.

V usage is TRBV28 and J usage is TRBJ2-7, with D tentatively TRBD1 or TRBD2 (5 bases each). The ends were cut back, 4 bases at V and 3 bases at J, with 13 bases in the middle. CDR3 length: 14 residues. CDR1 is MDHEN, CDR2 SYDVKM, per germline. Here the CDR3 DNA reads TGTGCCAGCAGTTCCCCCGGGACCCTCTACGAGCAGTACTTC. It yields the protein CASSSPGTLYEQYF.

V and J are TRBV6-1 and TRBJ2-7, with 7 nucleotides matching TRBD1. Germline CDR1 and CDR2: MNHNS and SASEGT. This CDR3 region has 15 residues. Trimming cost V 5 bases and J 7 bases; bases outside gene matches: 14. In DNA, the CDR3 is TGTGCCAGCAGTCCTTTTACAGGGGTGGGACGGGAGCAGTACTTC. It specifies CASSPFTGVGREQYF.

This clonotype came up once. This chain joins TRBV9 and TRBJ1-3; maybe TRBD1 (6 bases). V was clipped by 2 bases and J by 0 bases, with 12 bases between them. The CDR3 sequence is 16 residues long. Germline CDR1 reads SGDLS; CDR2 reads YYNGEE. CDR3 in amino acids: CASSVDRPSSGNTIYF. CDR3 bases: TGTGCCAGCAGCGTTGACAGGCCGAGCTCTGGAAACACCATATATTTT.

This clonotype was counted only a few times. V usage is TRBV9 and J usage is TRBJ1-2, with D possibly being TRBD1 (6 bases). CDR3 length equals 18 residues. Germline V CDR1 and CDR2: SGDLS, YYNGEE. V lost 0 bases, J lost 3 bases, and 21 bases lay in between. The CDR3: CASSVGVGKGELDYGYTF. CDR3 DNA sequence: TGTGCCAGCAGCGTAGGGGTAGGAAAGGGGGAGCTCGACTATGGCTACACCTTC.

This clonotype was recorded a few times. V gene TRBV28 combines with J gene TRBJ2-5, with 13 bases fitting TRBD2. From germline, CDR1 is MDHEN and CDR2 SYDVKM. V lost 3 bases, J lost 5 bases, and 6 bases stayed unmatched. This CDR3 spans 16 amino acids. The CDR3 loop reads CASSFTSGRASETQYF. CDR3 in DNA: TGTGCCAGCAGTTTCACTAGCGGGAGGGCCTCGGAGACCCAGTACTTC.

This clonotype has ten or more counts. This sequence joins TRBV6-5 and TRBJ2-5; the match to TRBD1 covers 10 bases. The CDR3 contains 15 residues. The V and J ends lost 5 bases and 5 bases, in that order; junction bases with no gene match: 8. Germline CDR1 and CDR2: MNHEY and SVGAGI. CDR3 sequence: CASSIGTGDKETQYF. The CDR3 nucleotides read TGTGCCAGCAGTATCGGGACAGGGGATAAGGAGACCCAGTACTTC.

This clonotype was detected many times. This chain uses TRBV7-6 with TRBJ2-5; TRBD2 agrees at 14 bases. Trimming took 5 bases from V and 5 from J; bases not matched to a gene: 7. CDR3 length: 16 amino acids. Germline loops: CDR1 SGHVS, CDR2 FNYEAQ. For the CDR3, the DNA is TGTGCCAGCAGCCGCACGGGACTAGCGGGGGAGGAGACCCAGTACTTC. This gives the protein CASSRTGLAGEETQYF.

The chain employs TRBV11-1 and TRBJ2-5; TRBD2 agrees at 7 bases. V was pared by 5 bases and J by 5 bases, with 17 bases of the junction left unmatched. Germline lookup yields CDR1 SGHAT and CDR2 FQDESV (reference sequence). This CDR3 is built from 17 residues. The CDR3 protein is CASSLSPAGRPRETQYF. CDR3 bases: TGTGCCAGCAGCCTCTCGCCAGCGGGGCGGCCCCGGGAGACCCAGTACTTC.

This clonotype was recorded at least ten times. The genes are TRBV20-1 and TRBJ1-1; D unclear. The CDR3 has 10 amino acids. Germline V gene lookup returns CDR1 DFQATT and CDR2 SNEGSKA (reference sequence). The ends were cut back, 2 bases at V and 6 bases at J, with 4 bases in the middle. The CDR3 nucleotides read TGCAGTGCTAGAATCCCTGAAGCTTTCTTT. This sequence encodes CSARIPEAFF.

There are many counts of this clonotype. The chain combines TRBV20-1 with TRBJ1-1; TRBD1 is a possible D gene (5 bases). This CDR3 spans 13 amino acids. CDR1 is DFQATT and CDR2 is SNEGSKA in the germline V gene (reference sequence). Trimming shortened V by 5 bases and J by 3 bases, and 13 bases separated the two germline ends. This CDR3 reads CSADIAGDTEAFF. The CDR3 DNA is TGCAGTGCTGACATTGCGGGGGACACTGAAGCTTTCTTT.

This clonotype came up a few times. This chain joins TRBV5-6 and TRBJ1-5; 8 bases align to TRBD1. V trimming: 3 bases; J trimming: 3 bases; junction bases outside the gene matches: 20. CDR1 is SGHDT, CDR2 YYEEEE, per germline. The CDR3 runs to 20 residues. CDR3 loop: CASSSTDHRGTVLSNQPQHF. CDR3 coding DNA: TGTGCCAGCAGCTCCACCGATCACAGGGGGACAGTGTTATCCAATCAGCCCCAGCATTTT.

This clonotype showed up many times. V is TRBV20-1 and J is TRBJ1-2; the D is unclear. The CDR3 runs 12 residues. Trimming left V 2 bases short and J 4 bases short, with 8 bases between. In germline, CDR1 is DFQATT, CDR2 SNEGSKA (reference sequence). The CDR3 sequence: CSARSELYGYTF. The CDR3 DNA is TGCAGTGCTAGATCTGAGCTCTATGGCTACACCTTC.

This clonotype was observed many times. This chain uses TRBV18 with TRBJ2-7; tentatively, D is TRBD1 (6 bases). The germline V gene has CDR1 KGHSH and CDR2 LQKENI. Trimming pared 3 bases from V and 3 bases from J, leaving 9 bases between. CDR3 length: 13 amino acids. CDR3 DNA: TGTGCCAGCTCACCCCGACAGGTCTACGAGCAGTACTTC. Its translation: CASSPRQVYEQYF. The full variable domain, completed using reference TRBV18 and TRBJ2-7, is NAGVMQNPRHLVRRRGQEARLRCSPMKGHSHVYWYRQLPEEGLKFMVYLQKENIIDESGMPKERFSAEFPKEGPSILRIQQVVRGDSAAYFCASSPRQVYEQYFGPGTRLTVT.

This clonotype occurred a few times. The chain is built from TRBV10-3 and TRBJ2-5, with D possibly TRBD1 on 6 matching bases. Trimming took off 8 bases at V and 3 bases at J, with 10 bases between the two ends. Germline CDR1 ENHRY, CDR2 SYGVKD. This CDR3 has 12 amino acids. The CDR3 loop is CAIGTGKETQYF. CDR3 DNA sequence: TGTGCCATCGGTACAGGGAAAGAGACCCAGTACTTC.

This clonotype has a count of ten or more. This sequence joins TRBV20-1 and TRBJ2-7; 9 nucleotides align to TRBD2. The germline V gene encodes CDR1 DFQATT and CDR2 SNEGSKA (reference sequence). The CDR3 sequence is 14 residues long. Trimming removed 6 bases from V and 5 bases from J; junction bases left unmatched: 11. The CDR3 sequence is CSADGGGARDEQYF. In DNA, the CDR3 is TGCAGTGCCGACGGCGGGGGGGCAAGGGACGAGCAGTACTTC.

This chain links TRBV28 with TRBJ2-5; 11 nucleotides match TRBD2. CDR1 and CDR2 (germline): MDHEN, SYDVKM. The CDR3 has 17 residues. V gave up 3 bases and J gave up 4 bases; unmatched junction bases: 10. CDR3 protein: CASSFPTSGSWRETQYF. CDR3 coding DNA: TGTGCCAGCAGTTTCCCCACTAGCGGGAGTTGGAGAGAGACCCAGTACTTC.

This chain connects TRBV18 to TRBJ1-1, with unresolved D. V dropped 0 bases and J dropped 2 bases, with 13 bases sitting between them. This CDR3 spans 16 amino acids. CDR1 and CDR2 (germline): KGHSH, LQKENI. The CDR3 spells CASSPPIRTINTEAFF. The CDR3 coding sequence is TGTGCCAGCTCACCACCGATTCGGACGATTAACACTGAAGCTTTCTTT.

CDR3 amino acids: CASSGTGENQPQHF. DNA for the CDR3: TGTGCCAGCTCAGGGACAGGGGAGAATCAGCCCCAGCATTTT. J is TRBJ1-5 and V is TRBV18, with 10 bases matching TRBD1. The J segment lost 4 bases and the V segment lost 5 bases, leaving 2 bases of the junction unmatched. This CDR3 is 14 amino acids long. Germline CDR1 reads KGHSH; CDR2 reads LQKENI.

Concerning this clonotype itself: A much larger clone differs by one base, so this may be a read error. The chain employs TRBV7-9 and TRBJ1-2; 8 bases align to TRBD1. The CDR3 is 14 residues long. Germline-derived CDR1 and CDR2 are SEHNR and FQNEAQ (reference sequence). CDR3 nucleotides: TGCTCCAGCAGCCAGGGATCAGGGGGCGACGGCTACACCTTC. Residues: CSSSQGSGGDGYTF.

This clonotype came up many times. This rearrangement joins TRBV12-3 or TRBV12-4 to TRBJ1-1; 9 nucleotides agree with TRBD1. Trimming took 7 bases from V and 5 from J; bases not matched to a gene: 8. The CDR3 sequence is 14 residues long. CDR3 in DNA: TGTGCCAGCACTTCGGGACAGGGAGGAACTGAAGCTTTCTTT. Protein: CASTSGQGGTEAFF.

This clonotype was counted ten times or more. The chain joins TRBV18 to TRBJ2-5, with TRBD1 matching 7 bases. CDR3 length: 15 residues. Germline lookup yields CDR1 KGHSH and CDR2 LQKENI. V was pared by 3 bases and J by 4 bases, with 8 bases of the junction left unmatched. The CDR3 DNA is TGTGCCAGCTCACCTATCGGGACAGAAGGAGAGACCCAGTACTTC. Translation gives CASSPIGTEGETQYF.

A word on this clonotype: This sequence may be a read error, since a much larger clone differs from it by one base. This chain uses TRBV12-3 or TRBV12-4 with TRBJ2-7, with TRBD1 matching 9 bases. This CDR3 has 13 residues. V gave up 5 bases and J gave up 6 bases; unmatched junction bases: 5. CDR3 residues: CASSRDREGEQYF. In DNA, the CDR3 is TGTGCCAGCAGTCGGGACAGGGAAGGCGAGCAGTACTTC.

This clonotype was counted many times. The V gene is TRBV6-2 or TRBV6-3, the J gene TRBJ1-1, with a tentative D call TRBD1 (5 bases). This CDR3 region has 18 residues. CDR1 MNHEY and CDR2 SVGEGT come from the germline V gene. Trimming took 2 bases from V and 0 from J, leaving 19 bases between them. The CDR3 here is CASSYPRPGTKLNTEAFF. CDR3 DNA: TGTGCCAGCAGTTACCCTCGCCCAGGGACGAAATTGAACACTGAAGCTTTCTTT.

There are many counts of this clonotype. This chain uses TRBV20-1 with TRBJ2-5; D not resolved. V gave up 1 base and J gave up 5 bases, with 17 bases separating them. CDR1 and CDR2 (germline): DFQATT, SNEGSKA (reference sequence). This CDR3 comprises 15 residues. The CDR3 DNA is TGCAGTGCTAGAGTTTCTTCAGGCCCCTGGGAGACCCAGTACTTC. The encoded protein is CSARVSSGPWETQYF.

This clonotype was counted only a few times. The chain couples TRBV7-3 to TRBJ2-5; the D gene is possibly TRBD2 (6 bases). V was trimmed by 1 base and J by 5 bases, leaving 14 bases between them. The germline V gene has CDR1 SGHTA and CDR2 FQGTGA. This CDR3 is 15 amino acids long. The CDR3 loop is CASSLIGLARETQYF. Here the CDR3 DNA reads TGTGCCAGCAGCTTAATCGGTCTAGCGAGGGAGACCCAGTACTTC.

This clonotype was detected only a few times. CDR3 sequence reads: CASVWQDYEQYF. The CDR3 coding sequence is TGTGCCAGCGTTTGGCAGGACTACGAGCAGTACTTC. J is TRBJ2-7 and V is TRBV6-5; D is undetermined. Trimming cost V 8 bases and J 3 bases, with 11 bases left between them. The V gene's germline CDR1 is MNHEY and CDR2 SVGAGI. This CDR3 spans 12 amino acids.

This clonotype came up many times. This rearrangement joins TRBV3-1 to TRBJ1-2; TRBD1 is a possible D gene (5 bases). The CDR3 has 13 amino acids. The ends were cut back, 1 base at V and 4 bases at J, with 7 bases in the middle. Germline V CDR1 and CDR2: LGHDT, YNNKEL (reference sequence). The CDR3 nucleotides read TGTGCCAGCAGCCAAGGCCAGGGCTATGGCTACACCTTC. This codes for CASSQGQGYGYTF.